These 31 T cell receptor beta chains share one sample of origin, sequenced in a study of T cell repertoires in cytomegalovirus infection. Antigens of these TCRs are unknown. TCRdb reprocessed the reads via MiXCR and lists one record per CDR3 protein. This sample has 300,000 to 400,000 distinct CDR3 sequences, with roughly 28% found just once. The material sequenced was cultured PBMCs, taken from culture after CMV antigen stimulation. The origin of the receptors is a human donor in good health (CMV status not recorded). Some clones in this sample may be carry-over from other donors' samples.

This clonotype has more than one count but fewer than ten. The chain is built from TRBV20-1 and TRBJ1-2; D not certain. The CDR3 contains 11 residues. Per germline, CDR1 DFQATT and CDR2 SNEGSKA (reference sequence). V was cut by 1 base and J by 7 bases, with 7 bases left in between. CDR3 nucleotide sequence: TGCAGTGCTAGAGTGGGCCTTGGCTACACCTTC. Translating gives CSARVGLGYTF.

This clonotype was found a few times. The rearrangement joins TRBV7-3 to TRBJ2-2; D gene ambiguous. With 5 bases removed from V and 7 bases from J, the gap between germline ends came to 11 bases. The CDR3 totals 13 residues. In germline, CDR1 is SGHTA, CDR2 FQGTGA. Written as DNA, the CDR3 is TGTGCCAGCAGCCCGACCCTAGACGGGGAGCTGTTTTTT. It encodes CASSPTLDGELFF.

This clonotype was detected ten times or more. The gene calls are TRBV7-6 and TRBJ2-3, with a weak D call TRBD2 (7 bases). Deletions cut 6 bases from V and 2 bases from J, with 21 bases between. CDR3 length equals 17 residues. Per the germline V gene, CDR1 is SGHVS and CDR2 is FNYEAQ. CDR3 protein: CASRSPGWGGATDTQYF. As DNA, the CDR3 is TGTGCCAGCAGATCCCCGGGCTGGGGGGGGGCCACAGATACGCAGTATTTT.

The chain couples TRBV19 to TRBJ1-3; the D gene is possibly TRBD1 (5 bases). The CDR3 consists of 17 residues. Germline assignment: CDR1 LNHDA and CDR2 SQIVND (reference sequence). Trimming stripped 1 base from V and 2 bases from J, with 15 bases between. CDR3 coding DNA: TGTGCCAGTAGTATAGGCGCGAGGGGCGCGGCTGGAAACACCATATATTTT. Protein: CASSIGARGAAGNTIYF.

J is TRBJ1-5 and V is TRBV19; a weak D match, TRBD1 (5 bases). Germline CDR1 reads LNHDA; CDR2 reads SQIVND (reference sequence). CDR3 length: 15 residues. V shed 6 bases and J shed 2 bases, with 14 bases lying between them. CDR3 coding DNA: TGTGCCAGTAGCATCTCGACAGCCGGCAATCAGCCCCAGCATTTT. Its protein is CASSISTAGNQPQHF.

This chain links TRBV28 with TRBJ1-5, with D unresolved. Trimming took off 7 bases at V and 0 bases at J, with 19 bases between the two ends. The CDR3 loop spans 17 amino acids. Germline lookup yields CDR1 MDHEN and CDR2 SYDVKM. The CDR3, as DNA: TGTGCCAGCATTAGGGAAAATTGGGTTTTTAGCAATCAGCCCCAGCATTTT. Protein sequence: CASIRENWVFSNQPQHF.

The chain recombines TRBV4-2 with TRBJ2-7, with 10 bases aligning to TRBD2. Trimming at V came to 3 bases and at J to 1 base, leaving 3 bases not matched to a gene. This CDR3 contains 15 residues. Germline V lookup: CDR1 LGHNA, CDR2 YNFKEQ. In DNA, the CDR3 is TGTGCCAGCAGCCAGGAACTAGCGGGGTCCTACGAGCAGTACTTC. This translates into CASSQELAGSYEQYF.

The sample holds a few counts of this clonotype. V and J are TRBV7-3 and TRBJ2-5, with D possibly being TRBD1 (6 bases). The germline V gene encodes CDR1 SGHTA and CDR2 FQGTGA. V gave up 1 base and J gave up 5 bases, with 14 bases separating them. The CDR3 has 15 amino acids. The CDR3 coding sequence is TGTGCCAGCAGCTTAATACAGGGCGAGAGGGAGACCCAGTACTTC. Amino acids: CASSLIQGERETQYF.

The chain joins TRBV7-3 to TRBJ1-1, with D possibly being TRBD1 (6 bases). Germline loops: CDR1 SGHTA, CDR2 FQGTGA. The CDR3 covers 15 residues. Trimming took off 7 bases at V and 4 bases at J, with 19 bases between the two ends. CDR3 in amino acids: CASNQSGGRSTEAFF. CDR3 sequence (DNA): TGTGCCAGCAACCAATCGGGGGGGCGCAGCACTGAAGCTTTCTTT. Filled out from reference TRBV7-3 and TRBJ1-1, the complete variable domain reads GAGVSQTPSNKVTEKGKYVELRCDPISGHTALYWYRQSLGQGPEFLIYFQGTGAADDSGLPNDRFFAVRPEGSVSTLKIQRTERGDSAVYLCASNQSGGRSTEAFFGQGTRLTVV.

In its sample, this clonotype was seen many times. This rearrangement joins TRBV7-2 to TRBJ1-5; no definite D call. V lost 5 bases, J lost 0 bases, and 14 bases lay in between. This CDR3 contains 16 residues. The germline V gene has CDR1 SGHTA and CDR2 FQGNSA. CDR3 nucleotides: TGTGCCAGCAGCCCGACCGGTTCAGATAGCAATCAGCCCCAGCATTTT. Protein sequence: CASSPTGSDSNQPQHF.

The chain employs TRBV12-3 or TRBV12-4 and TRBJ2-5; the match to TRBD2 covers 8 bases. The CDR3 loop spans 15 amino acids. V gave up 7 bases and J gave up 5 bases; unmatched junction bases: 12. CDR3 sequence reads: CASNTMGPSGETQYF. CDR3 nucleotides: TGTGCCAGCAACACCATGGGCCCTAGCGGGGAGACCCAGTACTTC.

At least ten counts were recorded for this clonotype. The V and J genes are TRBV12-3 or TRBV12-4 and TRBJ2-1, with 9 nucleotides matching TRBD2. The CDR3 is 17 residues long. Losses at the gene ends were 7 bases for V and 5 bases for J; bases not matched to a gene: 15. CDR3 sequence reads: CASILGVSGSGDNEQFF. The DNA of the CDR3 is TGTGCCAGCATTCTGGGGGTTAGCGGGAGTGGCGACAATGAGCAGTTCTTC.

The V call is TRBV3-1, the J call TRBJ2-5; unclear D gene. V lost 0 bases, J lost 5 bases, and 10 bases lay in between. Germline loops: CDR1 LGHDT, CDR2 YNNKEL (reference sequence). The CDR3 is made up of 14 amino acids. The CDR3 DNA reads TGTGCCAGCAGCCAAGATAGAGCGTCTGAGACCCAGTACTTC. It is translated as CASSQDRASETQYF.

This clonotype was recorded once. The chain employs TRBV12-3 or TRBV12-4 and TRBJ2-1, with D perhaps matching TRBD1 (6 bases). CDR3 length: 12 amino acids. The V end was cut by 5 bases, the J end by 14 bases, with 16 bases between. CDR3 bases: TGTGCCAGCAGTCCCCCCGAGGGGGTTAAGTTCTTC. It translates to CASSPPEGVKFF.

Concerning this clonotype itself: At one boundary the junction diverges from the germline segment, which might be a read error. V is TRBV12-3 or TRBV12-4 and J is TRBJ2-5; D is unresolved. The CDR3 consists of 13 residues. The CDR3 DNA is TGTGCCAGCAGTTGGGGTCTTCAAGAGGCCCAGTACTTC. It encodes CASSWGLQEAQYF.

The CDR3 sequence is CASSPPTGVWYGYTF. The CDR3 coding sequence is TGTGCCAGCTCACCACCGACAGGGGTATGGTATGGCTACACCTTC. The chain couples TRBV18 to TRBJ1-2; TRBD1 matches 8 bases. The junction had 5 bases not matched to a gene; V was cut back by 0 bases and J by 5 bases. This CDR3 has 15 residues. Germline CDR1 reads KGHSH; CDR2 reads LQKENI.

On this clonotype: A junction boundary mismatches the germline segment, possibly from a read error. The chain joins TRBV6-5 to TRBJ2-1; D not resolved. CDR3 length: 11 amino acids. Germline CDR1 and CDR2: MNHEY and SVGAGI. This chain's CDR3 is CGSSLSNEQFF. As DNA, the CDR3 is TGTGGCAGCAGTTTATCCAATGAGCAGTTCTTC.

The chain has TRBV7-2 and TRBJ1-4, with 9 positions matching TRBD1. The CDR3 consists of 14 residues. Germline V gives CDR1 SGHTA, CDR2 FQGNSA. After removal of 5 bases from V and 8 bases from J, the junction contained 6 bases not matched to a gene. CDR3 sequence (DNA): TGTGCCAGCAGCGATACAGGGGGCAGCGAAAAACTGTTTTTT. Protein product: CASSDTGGSEKLFF.

This sequence joins TRBV19 and TRBJ1-1; TRBD1 matches at 12 bases. Trimming removed 6 bases from V and 4 bases from J; junction bases left unmatched: 12. Germline V lookup: CDR1 LNHDA, CDR2 SQIVND (reference sequence). CDR3 length equals 17 residues. In nucleotides, the CDR3 is TGTGCCAGTAGCAGGTCCCGGGACAGGGGGCGCGGCACTGAAGCTTTCTTT. Amino acid sequence: CASSRSRDRGRGTEAFF.

The genes are TRBV19 and TRBJ2-7, with D possibly TRBD1 on 6 matching bases. The CDR3 consists of 14 residues. Germline lookup yields CDR1 LNHDA and CDR2 SQIVND (reference sequence). Deletions cut 5 bases from V and 2 bases from J, with 13 bases between. CDR3 sequence reads: CASSRQQGPYEQYF. The CDR3 bases are TGTGCCAGTAGTCGCCAACAGGGCCCCTACGAGCAGTACTTC.

The gene calls are TRBV29-1 and TRBJ2-3; tentatively, D is TRBD2 (7 bases). V lost 6 bases to trimming and J lost 2 bases, with 15 bases between them. CDR3 size: 14 residues. Per the germline V gene, CDR1 is SQVTM and CDR2 is ANQGSEA. CDR3 loop: CSVSGGPFTDTQYF. The CDR3 DNA sequence: TGCAGCGTCTCGGGGGGCCCGTTCACAGATACGCAGTATTTT.

This clonotype was detected only a few times. The chain's CDR3 is CASSMKGRREKLFF. The CDR3 DNA follows: TGTGCCAGTAGTATGAAGGGGAGGAGGGAAAAACTGTTTTTT. This chain uses TRBV19 with TRBJ1-4; tentatively, D is TRBD1 (5 bases). Germline V CDR1 and CDR2: LNHDA, SQIVND (reference sequence). Trimming shortened V by 3 bases and J by 8 bases, and 13 bases separated the two germline ends. CDR3 length: 14 residues.

The genes are TRBV7-8 and TRBJ2-3, with 11 bases aligning to TRBD2. This CDR3 is built from 19 residues. The trim removed 5 bases at V and 3 bases at J, leaving 16 bases unmatched. Germline CDR1 reads SGHVS; CDR2 reads FQNEAQ. CDR3 bases: TGTGCCAGCAGCGTAGGGCTAGCGGGAGGCCGAGGGGAAACAGATACGCAGTATTTT. Translation gives CASSVGLAGGRGETDTQYF. The full variable domain, rest sourced from reference TRBV7-8 and TRBJ2-3, is GAGVSQSPRYKVAKRGQDVALRCDPISGHVSLFWYQQALGQGPEFLTYFQNEAQLDKSGLPSDRFFAERPEGSVSTLKIQRTQQEDSAVYLCASSVGLAGGRGETDTQYFGPGTRLTVL.

This clonotype was counted only a few times. The chain is built from TRBV25-1 and TRBJ2-1; unclear D gene. CDR3 length equals 11 residues. The germline CDR1 and CDR2 sequences are MGHDK and SYGVNS. Trimming removed 7 bases at V and 4 bases at J, with 5 bases between. This chain's CDR3 is CASKEYNEQFF. CDR3 DNA: TGTGCCAGCAAAGAGTACAATGAGCAGTTCTTC.

The chain is built from TRBV7-2 and TRBJ2-1, with TRBD2 matching over 11 bases. The length of the CDR3 is 14 residues. Unmatched junction bases numbered 5, after V lost 6 bases and J lost 7 bases. Per germline, CDR1 SGHTA and CDR2 FQGNSA. Written as DNA, the CDR3 is TGTGCCAGCAGGGAGGGACTAGCGGCTAATGAGCAGTTCTTC. This gives the protein CASREGLAANEQFF.

This clonotype was seen a few times. The chain joins TRBV7-9 to TRBJ1-2, with TRBD1 identical over 11 bases. Germline V gives CDR1 SEHNR, CDR2 FQNEAQ (reference sequence). V lost 5 bases and J lost 4; bases outside the gene matches: 9. The CDR3 is made up of 16 amino acids. The CDR3 coding sequence is TGTGCCAGCAGCCCGGACAGGGGGCGCGGGGTCTATGGCTACACCTTC. Translation gives CASSPDRGRGVYGYTF.

The chain carries TRBV15 and TRBJ1-1; unclear D gene. Germline CDR1 LNHNV, CDR2 YYDKDF (reference sequence). This CDR3 comprises 16 residues. V shed 1 base and J shed 1 base, with 13 bases lying between them. CDR3 DNA sequence: TGTGCCACCAGCAGAGGTAGAGGGAACTCGAACACTGAAGCTTTCTTT. It yields the protein CATSRGRGNSNTEAFF.

The chain employs TRBV6-5 and TRBJ1-1, with 7 bases matching TRBD1. The V gene end was trimmed by 1 base and the J gene end by 1 base; junction bases not matched to a gene: 6. Germline CDR1 reads MNHEY; CDR2 reads SVGAGI. The CDR3 totals 16 residues. CDR3 sequence reads: CASSYLTGIGNTEAFF. The CDR3 DNA is TGTGCCAGCAGTTACTTGACAGGGATAGGGAACACTGAAGCTTTCTTT.

The chain joins TRBV6-5 to TRBJ2-3; no firm D call. The CDR3 contains 12 residues. The V end was cut by 8 bases, the J end by 5 bases, with 11 bases between. Germline V CDR1 and CDR2: MNHEY, SVGAGI. The CDR3 is CASGDLGDTQYF. The CDR3 region has the DNA TGTGCCAGCGGGGATTTGGGAGATACGCAGTATTTT.

The CDR3 bases are TGTGCCAGCAGTTACTCGAGTCGAGCCCCGGGCTACACCTTC. Amino acid sequence: CASSYSSRAPGYTF. J is TRBJ1-2 and V is TRBV6-5, with D uncertain. The CDR3 loop spans 14 amino acids. Per the germline V gene, CDR1 is MNHEY and CDR2 is SVGAGI. Trimming removed 0 bases from V and 8 bases from J, with 13 bases in between.

This clonotype occurred a few times. The V and J genes are TRBV11-2 and TRBJ1-6; D is unclear. Trimming stripped 5 bases from V and 9 bases from J, with 11 bases between. The length of the CDR3 is 13 residues. Germline V gene lookup returns CDR1 SGHAT and CDR2 FQNNGV. CDR3 nucleotides: TGTGCCAGCAGCCCCGGGGAGGTTTCACCCCTCCACTTT. Residues: CASSPGEVSPLHF.